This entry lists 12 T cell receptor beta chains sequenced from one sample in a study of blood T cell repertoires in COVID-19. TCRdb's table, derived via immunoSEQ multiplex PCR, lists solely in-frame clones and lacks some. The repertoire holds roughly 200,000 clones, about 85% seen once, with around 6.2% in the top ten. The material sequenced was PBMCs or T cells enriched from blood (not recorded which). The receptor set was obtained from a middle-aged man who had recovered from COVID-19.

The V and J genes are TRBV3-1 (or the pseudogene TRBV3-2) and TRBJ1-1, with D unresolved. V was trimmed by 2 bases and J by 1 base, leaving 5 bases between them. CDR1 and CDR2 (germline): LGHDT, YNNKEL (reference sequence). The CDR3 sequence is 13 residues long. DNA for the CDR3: TGTGCCAGCAGCCAATTACAGAACACTGAAGCTTTCTTT. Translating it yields CASSQLQNTEAFF.

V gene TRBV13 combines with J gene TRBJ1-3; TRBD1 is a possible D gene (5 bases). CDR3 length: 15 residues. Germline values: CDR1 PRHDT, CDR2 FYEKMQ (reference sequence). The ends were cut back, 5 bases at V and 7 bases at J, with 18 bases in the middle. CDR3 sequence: CASSIPSGMGNTIYF. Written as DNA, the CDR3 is TGTGCCAGCAGCATTCCTTCAGGGATGGGGAACACCATATATTTT.

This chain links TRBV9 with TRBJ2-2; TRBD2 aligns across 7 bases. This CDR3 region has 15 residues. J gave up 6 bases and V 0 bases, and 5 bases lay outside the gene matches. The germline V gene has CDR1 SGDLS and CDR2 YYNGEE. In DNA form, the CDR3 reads TGTGCCAGCAGCGTAGAGCTAGCGGTGCCCGGGGAGCTGTTTTTT. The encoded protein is CASSVELAVPGELFF.

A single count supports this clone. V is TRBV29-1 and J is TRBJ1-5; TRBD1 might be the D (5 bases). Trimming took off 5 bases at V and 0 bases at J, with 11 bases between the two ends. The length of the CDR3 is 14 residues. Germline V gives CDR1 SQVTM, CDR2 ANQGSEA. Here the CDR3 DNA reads TGCAGCGTTACCGCGACAGATAGCAATCAGCCCCAGCATTTT. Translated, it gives CSVTATDSNQPQHF.

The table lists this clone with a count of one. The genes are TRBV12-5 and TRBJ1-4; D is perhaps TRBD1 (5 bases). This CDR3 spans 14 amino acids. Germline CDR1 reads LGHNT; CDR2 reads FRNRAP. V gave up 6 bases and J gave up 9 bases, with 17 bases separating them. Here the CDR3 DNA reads TGTGCTAGTGGCCCCACGGGGGGTATTAAAAAACTGTTTTTT. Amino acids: CASGPTGGIKKLFF.

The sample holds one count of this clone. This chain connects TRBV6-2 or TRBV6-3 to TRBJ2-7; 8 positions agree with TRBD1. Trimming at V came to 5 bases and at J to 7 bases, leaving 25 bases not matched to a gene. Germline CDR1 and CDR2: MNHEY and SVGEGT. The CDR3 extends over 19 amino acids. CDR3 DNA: TGTGCCAGCAGTAACCGGGACCTGGACAGGGCTCTATCCTCTTGGGAGCAGTACTTC. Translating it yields CASSNRDLDRALSSWEQYF.

The CDR3 spells CASSLAGRGLYGYTF. In nucleotides, the CDR3 is TGTGCCAGCAGCTTGGCCGGCAGGGGCCTCTATGGCTACACCTTC. The V call is TRBV5-4, the J call TRBJ1-2; a possible D gene is TRBD1 (6 bases). The CDR3 has 15 amino acids. Trimming removed 0 bases at V and 4 bases at J, with 13 bases between. CDR1 SGHNT and CDR2 YYREEE come from the germline V gene (reference sequence).

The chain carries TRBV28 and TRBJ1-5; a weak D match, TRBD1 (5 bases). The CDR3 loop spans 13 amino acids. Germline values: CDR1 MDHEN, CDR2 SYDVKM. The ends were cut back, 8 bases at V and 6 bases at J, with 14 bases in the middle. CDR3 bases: TGTGCCAGCGGCACAGGTTCAGGTCAGCCCCAGCATTTT. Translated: CASGTGSGQPQHF.

The DNA of the CDR3 is TGCGCCAGAACCGGGGGAAGGACCAAAAACATTCAGTACTTC. Translated, it gives CARTGGRTKNIQYF. The gene calls are TRBV10-1 and TRBJ2-4; possible D gene TRBD2, 6 bases. V was pared by 9 bases and J by 2 bases, with 14 bases between. Germline V CDR1 and CDR2: WNHNN, SYGVQD (reference sequence). The CDR3 contains 14 residues.

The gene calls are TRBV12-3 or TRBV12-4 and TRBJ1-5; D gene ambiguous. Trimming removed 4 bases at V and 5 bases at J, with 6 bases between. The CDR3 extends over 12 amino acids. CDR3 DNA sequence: TGTGCCAGCAGTTGGCCTTATCAGCCCCAGCATTTT. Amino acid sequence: CASSWPYQPQHF.

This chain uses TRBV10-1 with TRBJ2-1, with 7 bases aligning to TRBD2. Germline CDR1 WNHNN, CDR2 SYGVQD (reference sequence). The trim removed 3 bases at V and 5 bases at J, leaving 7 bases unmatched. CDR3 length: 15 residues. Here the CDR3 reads CASSEETSFNNEQFF. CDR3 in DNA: TGCGCCAGCAGTGAAGAGACTAGCTTCAACAATGAGCAGTTCTTC.

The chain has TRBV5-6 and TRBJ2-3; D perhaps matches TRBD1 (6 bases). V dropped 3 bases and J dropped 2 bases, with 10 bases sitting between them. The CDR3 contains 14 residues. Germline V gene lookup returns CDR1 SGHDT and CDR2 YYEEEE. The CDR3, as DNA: TGTGCCAGCAGCTCTCAGGGGTTCACAGATACGCAGTATTTT. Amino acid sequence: CASSSQGFTDTQYF.